This TCR beta chain stems from a study of T cells in Graves' hyperthyroidism and ophthalmopathy. TCR beta CDR3 sequences were amplified from RNA transcripts. First-round RT-PCR of the TCR CDR3 relied on the HTBI primer set. TCRdb reprocessed the multiplex PCR reads via MiXCR and lists one record per CDR3 protein. The sample has 490,000 or so distinct CDR3 sequences, 15% to 20% seen once. The CDR3 has 15 residues. V gave up 2 bases and J gave up 4 bases; unmatched junction bases: 4. The germline gives CDR1 GTSNPN, CDR2 SVGIG (reference sequence). The sequence derives from a man aged 35 to 55 with Graves' ophthalmopathy. The sequenced material came from blood. The rearrangement joins TRBV30 to TRBJ2-1; 11 bases are shared with TRBD2. DNA of the CDR3: TGTGCCTGGAGTTCGCTAGCGGGAGGATACAATGAGCAGTTCTTC. This codes for CAWSSLAGGYNEQFF.